The source of this TCR beta chain is a study of tumor-infiltrating lymphocytes in primary liver carcinoma. In the study overall: In every tissue type, samples returned a similar yield of roughly 3.5 to 8 million productive TCRbeta reads. Whole-study findings and limits: For tumor-adjacent and tumor-blood pairs, overlap was less than that seen for tumor region pairs. When set against blood, tumors had a significantly higher top-250-clone fraction (p = 0.039).

Starting material of about 480 ng total RNA yielded TCR beta cDNA via a constant-region primer. Nested multiplex PCR, run for three rounds with slightly modified ARM-PCR, yielded TCR beta libraries. The study ran its first two PCR rounds for around 9 cycles each, using TRBV1-TRBV30 forward primers and a C-beta reverse primer. From the multiplex PCR reads, TCRdb called clonotypes with MiXCR, one entry per CDR3 protein. The table has almost 200,000 distinct CDR3 sequences, around three fifths seen once. A note on this clonotype: Its target is unknown. At one boundary the junction diverges from the germline segment, which might be a read error.

Germline DNA was also extracted, and blood RNA was taken from unsorted whole blood. CDR3 length equals 14 residues. CDR1 and CDR2 (germline): KGHDR, SFDVKD. The chain combines TRBV24-1 with TRBJ2-1; possibly TRBD2 for D (6 bases). Sequencing was performed on peripheral blood. This clonotype was sampled from a woman aged 55-75 years with primary liver carcinoma and hepatitis B virus infection. The CDR3 sequence is CVTSDAGLYNEQFF. The CDR3 nucleotides are TGTGTCACCAGTGACGCGGGACTTTACAATGAGCAGTTCTTC.